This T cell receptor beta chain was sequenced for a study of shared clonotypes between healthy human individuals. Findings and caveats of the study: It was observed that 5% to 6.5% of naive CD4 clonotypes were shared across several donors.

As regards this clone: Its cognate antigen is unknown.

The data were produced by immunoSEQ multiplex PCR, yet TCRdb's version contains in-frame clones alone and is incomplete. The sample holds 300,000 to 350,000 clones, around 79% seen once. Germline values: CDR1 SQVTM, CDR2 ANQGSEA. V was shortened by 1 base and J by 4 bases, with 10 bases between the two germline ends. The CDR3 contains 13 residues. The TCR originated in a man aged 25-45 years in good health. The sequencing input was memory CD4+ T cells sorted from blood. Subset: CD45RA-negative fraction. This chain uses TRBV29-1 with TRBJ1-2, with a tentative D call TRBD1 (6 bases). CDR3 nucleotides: TGCAGCGTTGAAGGGGGGCGAAGCTATGGCTACACCTTC. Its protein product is CSVEGGRSYGYTF.